Given below is one TCR beta chain in context. The assay used deep level. Clones were read by immunoSEQ multiplex PCR, and TCRdb kept only the in-frame ones, dropping some. The sample has fewer than 1 million clones, about 97% seen once. The V and J ends lost 2 bases and 5 bases respectively, with 13 bases between them. Germline CDR1 reads MNHEY; CDR2 reads SMNVEV (reference sequence). The CDR3 has 14 amino acids. The sample belongs to a study of shared clonotypes between healthy human individuals. Naive CD8 cells, CD45RO-negative and positively selected for CCR7, excluded terminally differentiated effector memory CD45RA+ cells.

This TCR derives from a man aged 25 to 40 in good health. Material: naive CD8+ T cells sorted from blood. The chain joins TRBV27 to TRBJ2-7; weak D call: TRBD2 (5 bases). The CDR3 is CASSLDLDWHEQYF. CDR3 DNA sequence: TGTGCCAGCAGTTTAGATCTGGACTGGCACGAGCAGTACTTC.